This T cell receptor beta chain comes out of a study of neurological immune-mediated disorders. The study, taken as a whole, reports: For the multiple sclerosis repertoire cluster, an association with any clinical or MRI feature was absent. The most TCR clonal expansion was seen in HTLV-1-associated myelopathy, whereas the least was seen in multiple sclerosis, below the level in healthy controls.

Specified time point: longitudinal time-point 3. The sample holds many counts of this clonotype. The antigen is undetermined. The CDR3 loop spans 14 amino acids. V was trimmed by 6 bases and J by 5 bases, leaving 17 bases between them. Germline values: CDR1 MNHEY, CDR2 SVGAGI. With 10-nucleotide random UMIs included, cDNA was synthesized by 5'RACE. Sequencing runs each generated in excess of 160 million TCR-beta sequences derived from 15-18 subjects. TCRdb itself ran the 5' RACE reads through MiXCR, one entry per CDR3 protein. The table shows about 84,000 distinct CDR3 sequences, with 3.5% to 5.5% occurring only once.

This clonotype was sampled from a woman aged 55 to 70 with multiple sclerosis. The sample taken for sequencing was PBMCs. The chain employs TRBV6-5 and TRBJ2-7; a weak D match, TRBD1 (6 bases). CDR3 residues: CASRAGLKGDEQYF. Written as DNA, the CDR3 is TGTGCCAGCAGGGCAGGGCTGAAGGGGGACGAGCAGTACTTC.